Below are 20 T cell receptor beta chains sequenced from a single sample in a study of identical twins. TCRdb re-called the 5' RACE reads with MiXCR, one entry per CDR3 protein. The data contain roughly 1,500,000 distinct CDR3 sequences, more than 30% of them singletons. Sequencing input: cord blood. All receptors come from a newborn girl in good health.

This clonotype came up a few times. The rearrangement links TRBV28 to TRBJ2-1; tentatively, D is TRBD1 or TRBD2 (5 bases each). From germline, CDR1 is MDHEN and CDR2 SYDVKM. Trimming cost V 8 bases and J 3 bases, with 17 bases left between them. This CDR3 has 15 residues. The chain's CDR3 is CASLTGGNFYNEQFF. CDR3 sequence (DNA): TGTGCCAGCCTGACTGGGGGTAACTTCTACAATGAGCAGTTCTTC.

On this clonotype itself: It may be a read error: a sequence one base away is much more abundant. The chain has TRBV24-1 and TRBJ2-1; 11 bases are a match to TRBD2. Per the germline V gene, CDR1 is KGHDR and CDR2 is SFDVKD. V shed 5 bases, J shed 13 bases, and the junction held 18 bases outside the gene matches. This CDR3 has 17 residues. CDR3 amino acids: CATSVPLAGGIQETQFF. For the CDR3, the DNA is TGTGCCACCAGTGTCCCTCTAGCGGGAGGCATTCAAGAGACCCAGTTCTTC.

The chain is built from TRBV29-1 and TRBJ2-3; 10 nucleotides align to TRBD2. Unmatched junction bases numbered 2, after V lost 8 bases and J lost 0 bases. In germline, CDR1 is SQVTM, CDR2 ANQGSEA. The CDR3 spans 13 residues. The CDR3 DNA sequence: TGCAGCTCACTAGCGGGGAGCACAGATACGCAGTATTTT. Translated: CSSLAGSTDTQYF.

The chain combines TRBV20-1 with TRBJ1-2; D ambiguous. V was cut by 3 bases and J by 0 bases, with 11 bases left in between. This CDR3 is built from 14 residues. Germline V lookup: CDR1 DFQATT, CDR2 SNEGSKA (reference sequence). CDR3 sequence reads: CSASVQPPNYGYTF. The CDR3 nucleotides read TGCAGTGCTAGCGTACAGCCTCCTAACTATGGCTACACCTTC.

This clonotype occurred a few times. The V and J genes are TRBV12-3 or TRBV12-4 and TRBJ2-1; tentatively, D is TRBD2 (6 bases). This CDR3 is 16 amino acids long. V lost 4 bases and J 2 bases, leaving 15 bases between the germline ends. The CDR3 sequence: CASSCRGTPTYNEQFF. The CDR3 DNA reads as TGTGCCAGCAGTTGCCGAGGGACTCCCACCTACAATGAGCAGTTCTTC.

The table lists this clonotype with many counts. This chain links TRBV14 with TRBJ2-1; D uncertain. Trimming took 5 bases from V and 7 from J, leaving 18 bases between them. This CDR3 has 15 amino acids. Looked up from germline, CDR1 is SGHDN and CDR2 is FVKESK. In DNA, the CDR3 is TGTGCCAGCAGCTATCTGACCGGCCAGGCTAATGAGCAGTTCTTC. This codes for CASSYLTGQANEQFF.

This clonotype was found a few times. The rearrangement uses TRBV25-1 and TRBJ2-1; D gene unclear. Germline CDR1 is MGHDK and CDR2 is SYGVNS. CDR3 length: 14 residues. The germline V and J ends were trimmed by 3 bases and 2 bases, with 8 bases remaining between them. CDR3 region: CASSDPEAYNEQFF. The DNA of the CDR3 is TGTGCCAGCAGTGACCCGGAAGCCTACAATGAGCAGTTCTTC.

This clonotype showed up just a few times. The chain couples TRBV28 to TRBJ2-1, with 13 bases matching TRBD2. The CDR3 covers 17 residues. The trim removed 5 bases at V and 9 bases at J, leaving 13 bases unmatched. Germline assignment: CDR1 MDHEN and CDR2 SYDVKM. DNA of the CDR3: TGTGCCAGCAGTCATCTAGGAGGACTAGCGGGAGAGGTTGAGCAGTTCTTC. This encodes CASSHLGGLAGEVEQFF.

The sample holds one count of this clonotype. Because the CDR3's place on the DNA is in doubt, the DNA is left out and the CDR3 is given as listed by TCRdb. The chain joins TRBV27 to TRBJ1-1. The germline CDR1 and CDR2 sequences are MNHEY and SMNVEV (reference sequence). Including both end residues, the CDR3 is 13 amino acids long. CDR3 region: CASSFLERTEAFF.

CDR3 coding DNA: TGTGCCAGCAGCTTTAGGCAGGATGGTCAGCCCCAGCATTTT. Protein product: CASSFRQDGQPQHF. The chain couples TRBV7-8 to TRBJ1-5; D gene unclear. The CDR3 extends over 14 amino acids. Trimming shortened V by 3 bases and J by 6 bases, and 12 bases separated the two germline ends. The germline CDR1 and CDR2 sequences are SGHVS and FQNEAQ.

The chain is built from TRBV20-1 and TRBJ1-1; tentatively, D is TRBD1 (6 bases). There are 17 residues in the CDR3. Germline assignment: CDR1 DFQATT and CDR2 SNEGSKA (reference sequence). Trimming took 0 bases from V and 4 from J, leaving 21 bases between them. CDR3 in DNA: TGCAGTGCTAGAGATCAGGGACATATGAGGAGAAGCACTGAAGCTTTCTTT. Amino acid sequence: CSARDQGHMRRSTEAFF.

The chain combines TRBV5-1 with TRBJ2-3; D perhaps matches TRBD2 (6 bases). This CDR3 is 14 amino acids long. Looked up from germline, CDR1 is SGHRS and CDR2 is YFSETQ. The V end was cut by 3 bases, the J end by 6 bases, with 14 bases between. The CDR3 nucleotides read TGCGCCAGCAGCTCCCCCGGGAGTATGGATACGCAGTATTTT. It is translated as CASSSPGSMDTQYF.

V gene TRBV28 combines with J gene TRBJ2-1, with 9 bases identical to TRBD1. Germline CDR1 reads MDHEN; CDR2 reads SYDVKM. This CDR3 has 15 residues. V gave up 1 base and J gave up 4 bases; unmatched junction bases: 2. CDR3 protein: CASSLLGTGYNEQFF. CDR3 sequence (DNA): TGTGCCAGCAGTTTATTAGGGACAGGGTACAATGAGCAGTTCTTC. The full variable domain, completed using reference TRBV28 and TRBJ2-1, is DVKVTQSSRYLVKRTGEKVFLECVQDMDHENMFWYRQDPGLGLRLIYFSYDVKMKEKGDIPEGYSVSREKKERFSLILESASTNQTSMYLCASSLLGTGYNEQFFGPGTRLTVL.

The chain uses TRBV5-5 and TRBJ2-1; 9 positions agree with TRBD2. This CDR3 has 16 amino acids. Germline V CDR1 and CDR2: SGHKS, YYEKEE (reference sequence). V shed 3 bases, J shed 3 bases, and the junction held 7 bases outside the gene matches. DNA for the CDR3: TGTGCCAGCAGCTACAGTAGGACTAGCGTCTACAATGAGCAGTTCTTC. Its translation: CASSYSRTSVYNEQFF.

This clonotype came up a few times. The rearrangement links TRBV5-6 to TRBJ2-1; TRBD1 is a possible D gene (5 bases). The CDR3 extends over 14 amino acids. Per the germline V gene, CDR1 is SGHDT and CDR2 is YYEEEE. The V end lost 4 bases, the J end lost 7 bases, and 15 bases lay between the germline ends. The CDR3 DNA follows: TGTGCCAGCAGCCAAAGGGGATTTCTGAATGAGCAGTTCTTC. It specifies CASSQRGFLNEQFF.

The chain has TRBV29-1 and TRBJ1-1; D is unclear. Deletions cut 7 bases from V and 1 base from J, with 10 bases between. The CDR3 has 12 residues. Germline CDR1 SQVTM, CDR2 ANQGSEA. The chain's CDR3 is CSAADANTEAFF. The CDR3 DNA follows: TGCAGCGCCGCGGACGCGAACACTGAAGCTTTCTTT.

The V call is TRBV20-1, the J call TRBJ2-3, with D possibly called TRBD1 or TRBD2 (5 bases each). Germline V gene data show CDR1 as DFQATT and CDR2 as SNEGSKA (reference sequence). Trimming removed 6 bases at V and 4 bases at J, with 23 bases between. This CDR3 contains 16 residues. As DNA, the CDR3 is TGCAGTGCGCCTCGCGCATCGGGGCAGGTGGCAGATACGCAGTATTTT. Encoded protein: CSAPRASGQVADTQYF.

This clonotype has just one count. The genes are TRBV5-1 and TRBJ2-1; 11 bases align to TRBD2. Germline V CDR1 and CDR2: SGHRS, YFSETQ. V gave up 0 bases and J gave up 1 base; unmatched junction bases: 6. The CDR3 is 18 residues long. CDR3 nucleotide sequence: TGCGCCAGCAGCTTGGGAGCTAGCGGGAGGCAGTCCTACAATGAGCAGTTCTTC. Translated: CASSLGASGRQSYNEQFF. The entire variable domain, with the rest obtained from reference TRBV5-1 and TRBJ2-1, is as follows: KAGVTQTPRYLIKTRGQQVTLSCSPISGHRSVSWYQQTPGQGLQFLFEYFSETQRNKGNFPGRFSGRQFSNSRSEMNVSTLELGDSALYLCASSLGASGRQSYNEQFFGPGTRLTVL.

This clonotype showed up just a few times. The J gene is TRBJ1-1, the V gene TRBV2; possible D gene TRBD1, 5 bases. This CDR3 is 12 amino acids long. V was cut by 9 bases and J by 0 bases, with 8 bases left in between. Germline lookup yields CDR1 SNHLY and CDR2 FYNNEI. CDR3 in DNA: TGTGCCAGGGACAATTTGAACACTGAAGCTTTCTTT. It specifies CARDNLNTEAFF.

This clonotype was found a few times. This sequence joins TRBV6-1 and TRBJ1-2; perhaps TRBD1 as D (6 bases). This CDR3 region has 17 residues. Trimming pared 6 bases from V and 0 bases from J, leaving 20 bases between. Germline CDR1 is MNHNS and CDR2 is SASEGT. CDR3 in amino acids: CASRLKPGTGSNYGYTF. The CDR3 DNA is TGTGCCAGCAGGCTGAAACCGGGTACAGGGTCTAACTATGGCTACACCTTC.